Shown below are 29 T cell receptor beta chains from a single sample sequenced in a study of T cells in Graves' hyperthyroidism and ophthalmopathy. Amplification of TCR beta CDR3 regions used RNA as the template. The HTBI primer set served for first-round RT-PCR of the TCR CDR3. Via MiXCR, TCRdb re-called the multiplex PCR reads, giving one row per CDR3 protein. The sample yields 200,000 to 300,000 distinct CDR3 sequences, almost 25% seen once. Sequencing was carried out using blood. The receptors come from a woman between 40 and 50 years old with Graves' ophthalmopathy.

A remark on this clonotype: A read error may explain this, as a much larger clone is one base away. V and J are TRBV19 and TRBJ2-5; TRBD2 matches at 8 bases. CDR3 length: 14 amino acids. In germline, CDR1 is LNHDA, CDR2 SQIVND (reference sequence). The DNA for the CDR3 is TGTGCCAGTAGTCATCGGGAGGGGCAAGAGGCCCAGTACTTC. This codes for CASSHREGQEAQYF.

The chain couples TRBV6-1 to TRBJ2-5; the match to TRBD1 covers 7 bases. The CDR3 has 13 amino acids. After removal of 8 bases from V and 3 bases from J, the junction contained 6 bases not matched to a gene. Germline-derived CDR1 and CDR2 are MNHNS and SASEGT. The CDR3 DNA is TGTGCCAGCCGATGGACAGGAAAAGAGACCCAGTACTTC. Translation gives CASRWTGKETQYF.

This clonotype has ten or more counts. The chain combines TRBV27 with TRBJ2-2; 7 bases align to TRBD1. In germline, CDR1 is MNHEY, CDR2 SMNVEV (reference sequence). V was pared by 1 base and J by 6 bases, with 8 bases of the junction left unmatched. This CDR3 region has 16 residues. CDR3 sequence (DNA): TGTGCCAGCAGTTTATGGGCAGGGGGAGTCGCCGGGGAGCTGTTTTTT. The encoded protein is CASSLWAGGVAGELFF.

This clonotype was picked up one time. The chain recombines TRBV29-1 with TRBJ2-7, with D perhaps TRBD1 or TRBD2 (5 bases each). The germline V gene has CDR1 SQVTM and CDR2 ANQGSEA. Deletions cut 7 bases from V and 2 bases from J, with 12 bases between. CDR3 length equals 12 residues. The CDR3 sequence: CSASVGPYEQYF. In DNA, the CDR3 is TGCAGCGCCTCAGTGGGACCCTACGAGCAGTACTTC.

This clonotype has at least ten counts. V usage is TRBV6-1 and J usage is TRBJ2-2; 14 bases agree with TRBD2. Trimming at V came to 6 bases and at J to 0 bases, leaving 3 bases not matched to a gene. The germline V gene has CDR1 MNHNS and CDR2 SASEGT. The CDR3 has 17 amino acids. The CDR3 sequence is CASSPTSGRANTGELFF. The CDR3 DNA reads TGTGCCAGCAGCCCGACTAGCGGGAGGGCGAACACCGGGGAGCTGTTTTTT.

This clonotype was picked up many times. The rearrangement links TRBV20-1 to TRBJ2-7; TRBD1 agrees at 9 bases. Germline loops: CDR1 DFQATT, CDR2 SNEGSKA (reference sequence). Trimming took 1 base from V and 6 from J; bases not matched to a gene: 13. CDR3 length: 16 amino acids. The chain's CDR3 is CSARVPPGQGNSEQYF. In DNA form, the CDR3 reads TGCAGTGCTAGAGTACCGCCGGGACAGGGTAACTCCGAGCAGTACTTC.

The chain joins TRBV20-1 to TRBJ2-7, with 7 bases lining up with TRBD2. This CDR3 comprises 15 residues. The germline CDR1 and CDR2 sequences are DFQATT and SNEGSKA (reference sequence). V lost 8 bases to trimming and J lost 4 bases; unmatched junction nucleotides: 17. The CDR3 loop is CSFTLPSGGKYEQYF. The DNA of the CDR3 is TGCAGTTTCACCCTCCCTAGCGGAGGAAAGTACGAGCAGTACTTC.

This clonotype was recorded at least ten times. J is TRBJ1-2 and V is TRBV29-1; weak D call: TRBD1 (5 bases). CDR3 length: 16 residues. Trimming pared 0 bases from V and 4 bases from J, leaving 18 bases between. Germline-derived CDR1 and CDR2 are SQVTM and ANQGSEA. In DNA form, the CDR3 reads TGCAGCGTTGAAGATGGTGGCAGGGAGGACGTCTATGGCTACACCTTC. It codes for CSVEDGGREDVYGYTF.

About this clonotype: One junction end disagrees with the germline gene, perhaps due to a read error. This chain connects TRBV24-1 to TRBJ2-5; maybe TRBD2 (5 bases). CDR1 is KGHDR, CDR2 SFDVKD, per germline. The CDR3 loop spans 13 amino acids. CDR3 in DNA: TGCGCCAGCAGTGAGGGTGCGATCGAGACCCAGTACTTC. This codes for CASSEGAIETQYF.

A word on this clonotype: Being one base from a much bigger clone, this may be a read error. V gene TRBV7-3 combines with J gene TRBJ2-3; D is perhaps TRBD1 (5 bases). Trimming took off 1 base at V and 10 bases at J, with 9 bases between the two ends. Per the germline V gene, CDR1 is SGHTA and CDR2 is FQGTGA. CDR3 length: 12 residues. This CDR3 reads CASSLIWGAQYF. CDR3 nucleotide sequence: TGTGCCAGCAGCTTAATCTGGGGCGCGCAGTATTTT.

This clonotype has a count of ten or more. The CDR3 DNA reads as TGTGCCGGGAAACAGGGTACGAACACTGAAGCTTTCTTT. Its translation is CAGKQGTNTEAFF. This chain joins TRBV30 and TRBJ1-1; TRBD1 is a possible D gene (6 bases). Trimming cost V 8 bases and J 1 base, with 14 bases left between them. The V gene's germline CDR1 is GTSNPN and CDR2 SVGIG (reference sequence). The CDR3 extends over 13 amino acids. The complete variable domain, with remaining parts taken from reference TRBV30 and TRBJ1-1, reads SQTIHQWPATLVQPVGSPLSLECTVEGTSNPNLYWYRQAAGRGLQLLFYSVGIGQISSEVPQNLSASRPQDRQFILSSKKLLLSDSGFYLCAGKQGTNTEAFFGQGTRLTVV.

This clonotype occurred many times. V gene TRBV7-9 combines with J gene TRBJ2-7, with TRBD1 matching 12 bases. The V gene's germline CDR1 is SEHNR and CDR2 FQNEAQ (reference sequence). The CDR3 is 15 amino acids. With V trimmed by 4 bases and J by 5 bases, 6 bases remained unmatched. The CDR3 loop reads CASSSIRDRGHEQYF. Written as DNA, the CDR3 is TGTGCCAGCAGCTCAATCCGGGACAGGGGGCACGAGCAGTACTTC.

This clonotype showed up many times. The chain is built from TRBV29-1 and TRBJ2-7, with D perhaps assigned TRBD1 or TRBD2 (9 bases each). The germline CDR1 and CDR2 sequences are SQVTM and ANQGSEA. Between the trimmed V and J ends, which lost 4 bases and 6 bases, there was a span of 25 bases. CDR3 length equals 16 residues. CDR3 nucleotide sequence: TGCAGCGTTGTCTTTGTCGCGGGGGGGACAGGGTTCGAGCAGTACTTC. Protein product: CSVVFVAGGTGFEQYF.

This clonotype was counted many times. The chain combines TRBV20-1 with TRBJ1-1; TRBD1 agrees at 10 bases. This CDR3 has 14 amino acids. The germline gives CDR1 DFQATT, CDR2 SNEGSKA (reference sequence). Trimming cost V 3 bases and J 4 bases; bases outside gene matches: 5. The CDR3 nucleotides are TGCAGTGCTAGGGGGACAGGGGTAGGCACTGAAGCTTTCTTT. This sequence encodes CSARGTGVGTEAFF.

The table lists this clonotype with a count of one. This clone may be a read error of a much larger clone one base away. The chain couples TRBV28 to TRBJ1-1, with D perhaps TRBD1 (5 bases). V lost 8 bases and J 4 bases, leaving 14 bases between the germline ends. The CDR3 is 13 residues long. Germline V gene sequence: CDR1 MDHEN, CDR2 SYDVKM. CDR3 protein: CASGAVWSTEAFF. The CDR3 region has the DNA TGTGCCAGCGGGGCGGTTTGGAGCACTGAAGCTTTCTTT.

The chain uses TRBV28 and TRBJ1-2, with D possibly matching TRBD1 (6 bases). CDR3 length: 12 residues. CDR1 MDHEN and CDR2 SYDVKM come from the germline V gene. Deletions cut 5 bases from V and 8 bases from J, with 12 bases between. The CDR3 loop is CASSLRGQGYTF. CDR3 bases: TGTGCCAGCAGTCTCAGGGGTCAAGGCTACACCTTC.

The chain carries TRBV28 and TRBJ1-2; no definite D call. The CDR3 covers 13 residues. Germline V gene lookup returns CDR1 MDHEN and CDR2 SYDVKM. Trimming shortened V by 6 bases and J by 7 bases, and 15 bases separated the two germline ends. CDR3 sequence: CASRTGPIVGYTF. The CDR3 DNA is TGTGCCAGCAGGACCGGACCTATTGTTGGCTACACCTTC.

This clonotype came up many times. Likely a read error: the CDR3 ends without its conserved phenylalanine or tryptophan. V usage is TRBV30 and J usage is TRBJ2-5; the match to TRBD1 covers 11 bases. The CDR3 is 18 residues long. Germline V gives CDR1 GTSNPN, CDR2 SVGIG (reference sequence). V lost 4 bases and J lost 2; bases outside the gene matches: 15. CDR3 sequence reads: CAWNTGTGGFFIQETQYL. The CDR3 DNA is TGTGCCTGGAATACCGGGACAGGGGGGTTCTTTATTCAAGAGACCCAGTACCTC.

V usage is TRBV7-8 and J usage is TRBJ2-7, with 7 nucleotides matching TRBD1. Germline V gene data show CDR1 as SGHVS and CDR2 as FQNEAQ. The CDR3 runs to 15 residues. V lost 4 bases, J lost 2 bases, and 8 bases stayed unmatched. The CDR3, as DNA: TGTGCCAGCAGCTCCTTACAGGGGTCTACCTACGAGCAGTACTTC. It encodes CASSSLQGSTYEQYF.

The chain joins TRBV20-1 to TRBJ2-7; 14 bases match TRBD2. There are 16 residues in the CDR3. Germline CDR1 is DFQATT and CDR2 is SNEGSKA (reference sequence). J was trimmed by 5 bases and V by 5 bases; bases with no gene match: 11. The CDR3 DNA sequence: TGCAGTGCTTCTGTTCTGGGACTAGCGGGAGCTAACGAGCAGTACTTC. Translation gives CSASVLGLAGANEQYF.

This clonotype showed up many times. The chain joins TRBV12-3 or TRBV12-4 to TRBJ2-5, with 10 nucleotides matching TRBD2. The CDR3 loop spans 17 amino acids. Trimming cost V 4 bases and J 2 bases; bases outside gene matches: 10. The CDR3 here is CASSYTQGLAVQETQYF. The CDR3 nucleotides are TGTGCCAGCAGTTACACCCAAGGACTAGCGGTTCAAGAGACCCAGTACTTC.

The chain has TRBV4-2 and TRBJ2-7; perhaps TRBD1 as D (6 bases). CDR3 size: 15 residues. V was clipped by 3 bases and J by 2 bases, with 14 bases between them. Germline V gene sequence: CDR1 LGHNA, CDR2 YNFKEQ. The CDR3 region is CASSQARTETYEQYF. CDR3 sequence (DNA): TGTGCCAGCAGCCAGGCCAGGACAGAGACCTACGAGCAGTACTTC.

Many counts were recorded for this clonotype. The V call is TRBV4-1, the J call TRBJ2-7; TRBD2 matches 8 bases. Trimming at V came to 1 base and at J to 0 bases, leaving 2 bases not matched to a gene. Looked up from germline, CDR1 is MGHRA and CDR2 is YSYEKL. The CDR3 loop spans 15 amino acids. The CDR3 sequence: CASSQGGGISYEQYF. The CDR3 region has the DNA TGCGCCAGCAGCCAAGGCGGGGGGATCTCCTACGAGCAGTACTTC.

This clonotype has ten or more counts. This chain joins TRBV28 and TRBJ1-1; D remains unclear. There are 14 residues in the CDR3. Germline V lookup: CDR1 MDHEN, CDR2 SYDVKM. Trimming left V 4 bases short and J 1 base short, with 10 bases between. CDR3 protein: CASSSSPWNTEAFF. The CDR3 coding sequence is TGTGCCAGCAGTTCCTCCCCCTGGAACACTGAAGCTTTCTTT.

This clonotype was detected many times. The CDR3 DNA reads as TGTGCCAGCAGTGAATTTCTAACGCCAGGAAACACCATATATTTT. As protein: CASSEFLTPGNTIYF. The V call is TRBV6-1, the J call TRBJ1-3; D remains unclear. The ends were cut back, 2 bases at V and 4 bases at J, with 12 bases in the middle. The CDR3 has 15 amino acids. The germline V gene has CDR1 MNHNS and CDR2 SASEGT.

This clonotype was seen ten or more times. V usage is TRBV27 and J usage is TRBJ2-7; 10 bases map to TRBD2. The CDR3 consists of 15 residues. Losses at the gene ends were 3 bases for V and 3 bases for J; bases not matched to a gene: 5. Germline values: CDR1 MNHEY, CDR2 SMNVEV (reference sequence). The CDR3 nucleotides are TGTGCCAGCAGTTTCCAGCGGGAGGGCTTCTACGAGCAGTACTTC. Protein: CASSFQREGFYEQYF.

There are many counts of this clonotype. V gene TRBV11-1 combines with J gene TRBJ2-2; TRBD2 matches 8 bases. V was pared by 2 bases and J by 7 bases, with 9 bases of the junction left unmatched. The CDR3 has 16 amino acids. Looked up from germline, CDR1 is SGHAT and CDR2 is FQDESV (reference sequence). CDR3 bases: TGTGCCAGCAGCTTACTTAGAGCGGGAGAGGACGGGGAGCTGTTTTTT. As protein: CASSLLRAGEDGELFF.

This clonotype was found many times. The rearrangement uses TRBV7-8 and TRBJ2-7, with 12 bases fitting TRBD2. J gave up 0 bases and V 5 bases, and 11 bases lay outside the gene matches. In germline, CDR1 is SGHVS, CDR2 FQNEAQ. The CDR3 totals 18 residues. DNA of the CDR3: TGTGCCAGCAGCGTAACGACTAGCGGGAGCGGGAGCTCCTACGAGCAGTACTTC. This translates into CASSVTTSGSGSSYEQYF.

This clonotype was detected ten times or more. A much larger clone lies a single base off, so this may be a read error. V is TRBV12-3 or TRBV12-4 and J is TRBJ1-1; possible D gene TRBD1, 6 bases. The CDR3 contains 13 residues. The CDR3 DNA reads as TGTGCCAGCAGTTTTCAGGGGCCCTCTGAAGCTCTCTTT. This encodes CASSFQGPSEALF.